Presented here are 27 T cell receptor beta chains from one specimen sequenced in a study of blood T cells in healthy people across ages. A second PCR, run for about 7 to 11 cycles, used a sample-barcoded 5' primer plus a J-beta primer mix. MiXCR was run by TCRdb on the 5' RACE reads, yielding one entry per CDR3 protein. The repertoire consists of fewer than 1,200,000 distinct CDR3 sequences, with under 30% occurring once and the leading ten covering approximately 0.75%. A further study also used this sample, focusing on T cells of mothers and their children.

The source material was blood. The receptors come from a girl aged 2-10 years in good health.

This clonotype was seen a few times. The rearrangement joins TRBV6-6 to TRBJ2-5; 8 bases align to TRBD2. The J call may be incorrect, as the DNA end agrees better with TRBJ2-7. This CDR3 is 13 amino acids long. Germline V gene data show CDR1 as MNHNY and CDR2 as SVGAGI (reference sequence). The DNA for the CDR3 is TGTGCCAGCAACGGGGGGGTCTCCTACGAGCAGTACTTC. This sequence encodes CASNGGVSYEQYF.

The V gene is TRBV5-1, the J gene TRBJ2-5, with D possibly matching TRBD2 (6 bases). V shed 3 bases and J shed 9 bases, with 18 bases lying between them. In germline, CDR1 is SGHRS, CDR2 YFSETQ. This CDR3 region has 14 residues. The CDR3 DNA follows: TGCGCCAGCAGCTCCGAGAGCGGGCGCGCGGCCCAGTACTTC. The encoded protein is CASSSESGRAAQYF.

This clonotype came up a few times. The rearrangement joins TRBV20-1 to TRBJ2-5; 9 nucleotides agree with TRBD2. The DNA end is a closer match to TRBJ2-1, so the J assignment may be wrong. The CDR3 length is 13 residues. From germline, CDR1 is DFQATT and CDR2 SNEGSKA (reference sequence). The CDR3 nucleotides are TGCAGGGCGGTATTAGCGGGGGACAATGAGCAGTTCTTC. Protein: CRAVLAGDNEQFF.

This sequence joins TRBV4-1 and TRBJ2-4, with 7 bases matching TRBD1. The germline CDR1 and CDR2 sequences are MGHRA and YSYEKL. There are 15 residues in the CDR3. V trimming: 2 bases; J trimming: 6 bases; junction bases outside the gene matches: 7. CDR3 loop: CASSQIGQALNIQYF. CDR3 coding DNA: TGCGCCAGCAGCCAAATAGGACAGGCGTTAAACATTCAGTACTTC.

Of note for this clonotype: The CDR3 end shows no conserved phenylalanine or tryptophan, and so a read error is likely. The CDR3 DNA is TGTGCCAGCAGCACAGGACTCAAGGGGTATGAGCAGTTCCTC. Amino acid sequence: CASSTGLKGYEQFL. This chain links TRBV13 with TRBJ2-1; D possibly uses TRBD1 or TRBD2 (5 bases each). CDR1 is PRHDT and CDR2 is FYEKMQ in the germline V gene (reference sequence). The ends were cut back, 5 bases at V and 8 bases at J, with 16 bases in the middle. This CDR3 is 14 amino acids long.

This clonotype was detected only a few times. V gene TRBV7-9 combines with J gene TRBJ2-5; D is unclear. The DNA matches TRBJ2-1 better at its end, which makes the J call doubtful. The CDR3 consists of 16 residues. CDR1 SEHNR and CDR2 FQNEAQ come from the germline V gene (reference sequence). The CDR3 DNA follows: TGTGCCAGCAGCTTAATGGTAGGACGTCCCTACAATGAGCAGTTCTTC. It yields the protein CASSLMVGRPYNEQFF.

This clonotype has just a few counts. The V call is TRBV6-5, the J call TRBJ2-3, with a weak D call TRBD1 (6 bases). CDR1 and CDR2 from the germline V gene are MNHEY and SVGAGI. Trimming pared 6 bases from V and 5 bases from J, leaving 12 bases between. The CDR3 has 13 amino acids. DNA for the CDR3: TGTGCCAGCAGGAAGACCAGGGGAGATACGCAGTATTTT. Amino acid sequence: CASRKTRGDTQYF.

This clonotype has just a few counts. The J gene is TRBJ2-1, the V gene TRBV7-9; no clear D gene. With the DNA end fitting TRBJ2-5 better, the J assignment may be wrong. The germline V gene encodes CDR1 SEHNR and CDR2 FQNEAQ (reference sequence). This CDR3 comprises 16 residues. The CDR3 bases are TGTGCCAGCAGCTTTGGTACGACGGGCCCCCAAGAGACCCAGTACTTC. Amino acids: CASSFGTTGPQETQYF.

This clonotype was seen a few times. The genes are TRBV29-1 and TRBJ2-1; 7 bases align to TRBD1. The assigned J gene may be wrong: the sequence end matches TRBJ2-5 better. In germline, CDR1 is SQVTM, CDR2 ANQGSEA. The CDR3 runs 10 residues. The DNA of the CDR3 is TGCAGCGTTGATGACAGGGCCCAGTACTTC. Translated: CSVDDRAQYF.

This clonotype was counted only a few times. The CDR3: CASTPGGPDTQYF. The CDR3 nucleotides are TGTGCTAGTACTCCAGGGGGCCCAGATACGCAGTATTTT. The gene calls are TRBV12-5 and TRBJ2-3; 8 bases line up with TRBD1. CDR1 is LGHNT, CDR2 FRNRAP, per germline. Unmatched junction bases numbered 5, after V lost 8 bases and J lost 4 bases. The CDR3 contains 13 residues.

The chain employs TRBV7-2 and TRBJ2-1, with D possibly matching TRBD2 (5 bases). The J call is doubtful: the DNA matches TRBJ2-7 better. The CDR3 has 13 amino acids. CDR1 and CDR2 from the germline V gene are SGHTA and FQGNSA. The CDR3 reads CASSFTPRDEQYF. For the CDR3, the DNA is TGTGCCAGCAGCTTTACCCCGAGGGACGAGCAGTACTTC.

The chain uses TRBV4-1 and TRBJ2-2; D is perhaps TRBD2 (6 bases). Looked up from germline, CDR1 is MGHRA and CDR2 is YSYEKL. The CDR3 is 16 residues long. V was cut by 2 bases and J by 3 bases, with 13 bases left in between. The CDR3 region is CASSQRAGPDTGELFF. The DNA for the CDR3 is TGCGCCAGCAGCCAACGGGCGGGACCTGACACCGGGGAGCTGTTTTTT.

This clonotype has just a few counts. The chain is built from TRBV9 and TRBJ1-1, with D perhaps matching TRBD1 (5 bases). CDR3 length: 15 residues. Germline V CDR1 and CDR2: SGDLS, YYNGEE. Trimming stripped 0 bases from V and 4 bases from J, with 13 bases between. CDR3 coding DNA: TGTGCCAGCAGCGTAGGGGGGGACGCTGGCACTGAAGCTTTCTTT. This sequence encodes CASSVGGDAGTEAFF.

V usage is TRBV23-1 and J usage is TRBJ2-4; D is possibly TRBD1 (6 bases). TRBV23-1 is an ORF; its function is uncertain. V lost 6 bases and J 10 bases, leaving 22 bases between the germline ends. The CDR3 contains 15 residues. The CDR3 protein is CASSRPGQPRRIQYF. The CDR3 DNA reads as TGCGCCAGCAGCCGCCCCGGACAGCCCAGAAGGATTCAGTACTTC.

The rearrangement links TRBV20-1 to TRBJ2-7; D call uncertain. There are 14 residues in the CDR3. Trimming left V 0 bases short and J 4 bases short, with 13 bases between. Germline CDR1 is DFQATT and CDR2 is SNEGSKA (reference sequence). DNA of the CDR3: TGCAGTGCTAGAGAGGGCGAGCCTACTTACGAGCAGTACTTC. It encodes CSAREGEPTYEQYF.

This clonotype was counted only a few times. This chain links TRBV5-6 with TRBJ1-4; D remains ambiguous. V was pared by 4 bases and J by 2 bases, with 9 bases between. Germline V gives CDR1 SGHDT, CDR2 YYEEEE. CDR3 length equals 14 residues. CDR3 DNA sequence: TGTGCCAGCAGCCAACTGCAGACTAATGAAAAACTGTTTTTT. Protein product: CASSQLQTNEKLFF.

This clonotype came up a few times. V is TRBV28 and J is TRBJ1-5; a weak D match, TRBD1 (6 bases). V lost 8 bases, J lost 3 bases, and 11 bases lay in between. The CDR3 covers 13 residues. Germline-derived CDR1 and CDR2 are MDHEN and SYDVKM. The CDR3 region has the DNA TGTGCCAGCCATGACAGGTCCAATCAGCCCCAGCATTTT. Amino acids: CASHDRSNQPQHF.

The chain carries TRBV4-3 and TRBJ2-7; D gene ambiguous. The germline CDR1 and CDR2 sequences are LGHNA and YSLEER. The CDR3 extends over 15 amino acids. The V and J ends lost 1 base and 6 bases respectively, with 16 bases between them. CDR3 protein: CASSQGVARSFEQYF. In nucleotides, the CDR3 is TGCGCCAGCAGCCAAGGTGTCGCTAGAAGTTTCGAGCAGTACTTC.

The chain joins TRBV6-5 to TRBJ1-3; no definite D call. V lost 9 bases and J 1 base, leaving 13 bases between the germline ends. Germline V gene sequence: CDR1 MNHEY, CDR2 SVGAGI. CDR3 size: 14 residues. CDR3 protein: CARKDGNSGNTIYF. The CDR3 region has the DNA TGTGCCAGGAAAGACGGAAATTCTGGAAACACCATATATTTT.

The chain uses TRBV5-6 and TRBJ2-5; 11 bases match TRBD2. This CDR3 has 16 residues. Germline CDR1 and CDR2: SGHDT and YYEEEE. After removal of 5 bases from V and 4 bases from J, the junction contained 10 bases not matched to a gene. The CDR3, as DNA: TGTGCCAGCAGTCCAACTAGCGGGGGTTTAACAGAGACCCAGTACTTC. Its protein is CASSPTSGGLTETQYF.

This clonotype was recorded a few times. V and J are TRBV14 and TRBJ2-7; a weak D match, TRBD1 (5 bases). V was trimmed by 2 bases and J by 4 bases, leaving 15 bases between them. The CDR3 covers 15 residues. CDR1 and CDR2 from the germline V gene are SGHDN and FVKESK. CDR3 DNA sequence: TGTGCCAGCAGCCAATGGCCGGCAGGGAAGTACGAGCAGTACTTC. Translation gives CASSQWPAGKYEQYF.

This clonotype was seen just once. CDR3 region: CASSTRDTGEQYF. In DNA, the CDR3 is TGTGCCAGCAGTACGCGGGACACGGGCGAGCAGTACTTC. This chain uses TRBV6-6 with TRBJ2-5; D could derive from TRBD1 or TRBD2 (6 bases each). TRBJ2-7 matches the DNA end more closely, so the J call is doubtful. The CDR3 consists of 13 residues. Germline V gene data show CDR1 as MNHNY and CDR2 as SVGAGI (reference sequence).

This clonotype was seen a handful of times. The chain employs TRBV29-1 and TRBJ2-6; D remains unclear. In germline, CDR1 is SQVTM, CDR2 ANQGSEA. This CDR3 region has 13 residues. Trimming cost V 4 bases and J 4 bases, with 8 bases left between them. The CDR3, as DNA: TGCAGCGTTGCCCACTCGGGGGCCAACGTCCTGACTTTC. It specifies CSVAHSGANVLTF.

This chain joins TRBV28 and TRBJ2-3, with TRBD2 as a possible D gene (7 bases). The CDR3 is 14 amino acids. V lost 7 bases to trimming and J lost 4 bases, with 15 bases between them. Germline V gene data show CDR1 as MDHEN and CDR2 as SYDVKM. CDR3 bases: TGTGCCAGCAATATAGGGGGGGCCCCAGATACGCAGTATTTT. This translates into CASNIGGAPDTQYF.

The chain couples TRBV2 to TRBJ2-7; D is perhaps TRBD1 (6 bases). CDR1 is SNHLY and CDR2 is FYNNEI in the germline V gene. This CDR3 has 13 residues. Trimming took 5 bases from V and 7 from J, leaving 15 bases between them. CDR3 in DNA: TGTGCCAGCAGTCAGGACAGTCCGCGGGAGCAGTACTTC. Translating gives CASSQDSPREQYF.

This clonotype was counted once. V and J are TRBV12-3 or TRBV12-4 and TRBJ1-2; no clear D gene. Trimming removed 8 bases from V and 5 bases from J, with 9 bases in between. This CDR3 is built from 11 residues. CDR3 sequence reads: CASENSYGYTF. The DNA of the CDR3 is TGTGCCAGCGAGAATAGTTATGGCTACACCTTC.

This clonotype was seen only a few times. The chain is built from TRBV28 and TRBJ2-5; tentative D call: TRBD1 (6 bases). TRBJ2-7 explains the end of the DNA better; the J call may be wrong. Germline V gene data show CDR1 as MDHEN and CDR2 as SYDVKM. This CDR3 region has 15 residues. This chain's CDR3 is CASRSLGTLSYEQYF. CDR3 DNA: TGTGCCAGCAGGTCCCTTGGGACACTATCCTACGAGCAGTACTTC.